This T cell receptor (beta chain) is drawn from a study of blood T cell repertoires in COVID-19. The CDR3 loop spans 15 amino acids. The germline V and J ends were trimmed by 4 bases and 1 base, with 13 bases remaining between them. Per germline, CDR1 KGHSH and CDR2 LQKENI. TCRdb keeps only in-frame clones here, not all; method: immunoSEQ multiplex PCR. The table lists over 200,000 clones, about nine tenths of them singletons. The sample taken for sequencing was peripheral blood. J is TRBJ2-5 and V is TRBV18, with D possibly matching TRBD1 (6 bases). This receptor was taken from a woman aged 60-70 years with acute or convalescent COVID-19. CDR3 loop: CASSLGQGFQETQYF. CDR3 in DNA: TGTGCCAGCTCACTCGGCCAGGGGTTCCAAGAGACCCAGTACTTC.